The 13 T cell receptor beta chains in this list originate from one sample, sequenced in a study of blood T cell repertoires in COVID-19. This table comes from immunoSEQ multiplex PCR, and its TCRdb copy is limited to in-frame clones, with some not included. The data hold around 140,000 clones, with 88% observed a single time. Sequencing used peripheral blood. These receptors came from a man aged 60 to 75 with active or convalescent COVID-19.

This chain joins TRBV28 and TRBJ2-1; 7 nucleotides match TRBD2. V was clipped by 4 bases and J by 3 bases; unmatched bases: 9. The CDR3 has 16 amino acids. Germline values: CDR1 MDHEN, CDR2 SYDVKM. The CDR3, as DNA: TGTGCCAGCAGTTCCACGAGGCTAGCGGTCTACAATGAGCAGTTCTTC. Translation gives CASSSTRLAVYNEQFF.

V is TRBV19 and J is TRBJ1-2, with TRBD1 as a possible D gene (6 bases). CDR3 length: 12 residues. The germline V gene encodes CDR1 LNHDA and CDR2 SQIVND (reference sequence). The V end was cut by 6 bases, the J end by 6 bases, with 11 bases between. CDR3 sequence (DNA): TGTGCCAGTAGGAACAGGGTTGATGGCTACACCTTC. Protein product: CASRNRVDGYTF.

The chain couples TRBV6-9 to TRBJ2-1, with TRBD2 identical over 7 bases. This CDR3 comprises 18 residues. The germline V gene encodes CDR1 MNHGY and CDR2 SVAAGI. Trimming took 6 bases from V and 0 from J; bases not matched to a gene: 14. CDR3 bases: TGTGCCAGCAGCCACCCACCGACTAGCAGCCTCTCCTACAATGAGCAGTTCTTC. Translating gives CASSHPPTSSLSYNEQFF.

A few counts support this clone. The V call is TRBV7-9, the J call TRBJ2-7; D might be TRBD1 (6 bases). The germline gives CDR1 SEHNR, CDR2 FQNEAQ (reference sequence). The CDR3 length is 15 residues. Trimming removed 3 bases from V and 0 bases from J, with 12 bases in between. CDR3 coding DNA: TGTGCCAGCAGCTTGTACGGGACATACTCCTACGAGCAGTACTTC. Amino acid sequence: CASSLYGTYSYEQYF.

This chain uses TRBV7-9 with TRBJ2-7, with a possible D match to TRBD1 (6 bases). The ends were cut back, 5 bases at V and 4 bases at J, with 6 bases in the middle. This CDR3 contains 11 residues. CDR1 and CDR2 (germline): SEHNR, FQNEAQ (reference sequence). The CDR3 region has the DNA TGTGCCAGCAGCACAGGGTACGAGCAGTACTTC. Translation: CASSTGYEQYF.

The chain couples TRBV24-1 to TRBJ2-7; a possible D gene is TRBD2 (6 bases). The CDR3 is 12 residues long. The V gene's germline CDR1 is KGHDR and CDR2 SFDVKD. The V end was cut by 1 base, the J end by 12 bases, with 12 bases between. The CDR3 is CATSDFGGTRYF. CDR3 nucleotide sequence: TGTGCCACCAGTGATTTCGGGGGAACTCGGTACTTC.

The V call is TRBV19, the J call TRBJ2-2; possible D gene TRBD2, 6 bases. Germline-derived CDR1 and CDR2 are LNHDA and SQIVND (reference sequence). Trimming removed 6 bases from V and 4 bases from J, with 15 bases in between. CDR3 length: 15 amino acids. As DNA, the CDR3 is TGTGCCAGTAGAAGACGGGAGTTGGGCACCGGGGAGCTGTTTTTT. Its protein product is CASRRRELGTGELFF.

The rearrangement joins TRBV28 to TRBJ1-5, with 9 bases fitting TRBD1. The V segment lost 1 base and the J segment 10 bases; nucleotides outside the gene matches: 8. CDR1 and CDR2 (germline): MDHEN, SYDVKM. The CDR3 totals 15 residues. The CDR3, as DNA: TGTGCCAGCAGTTTATTAGGGACAGGGCTAGAACCCCAGCATTTT. Amino acid sequence: CASSLLGTGLEPQHF.

This chain links TRBV5-1 with TRBJ2-4, with TRBD2 identical over 8 bases. The trim removed 1 base at V and 0 bases at J, leaving 3 bases unmatched. The CDR3 length is 16 residues. The germline V gene encodes CDR1 SGHRS and CDR2 YFSETQ. CDR3 amino acids: CASSLFGGEAKNIQYF. The CDR3 nucleotides are TGCGCCAGCAGCTTGTTCGGGGGGGAAGCCAAAAACATTCAGTACTTC.

The V call is TRBV24-1, the J call TRBJ2-7; a possible D gene is TRBD1 (6 bases). V was shortened by 5 bases and J by 2 bases, with 21 bases between the two germline ends. The length of the CDR3 is 17 residues. In germline, CDR1 is KGHDR, CDR2 SFDVKD. The CDR3 protein is CATSGKGKPGQTYEQYF. The CDR3 DNA is TGTGCCACCAGTGGTAAGGGAAAACCGGGACAAACCTACGAGCAGTACTTC.

V is TRBV10-3 and J is TRBJ2-7; TRBD2 agrees at 11 bases. Germline CDR1 reads ENHRY; CDR2 reads SYGVKD. Germline trimming cut 10 bases from V and 5 bases from J; bases unmatched to any gene: 13. The CDR3 has 15 residues. CDR3 region: CATRQIAGGLNEQYF. Written as DNA, the CDR3 is TGTGCCACAAGACAGATAGCGGGAGGGCTGAACGAGCAGTACTTC.

The J gene is TRBJ1-1, the V gene TRBV27, with 7 bases identical to TRBD1. Unmatched junction bases numbered 6, after V lost 0 bases and J lost 5 bases. Germline values: CDR1 MNHEY, CDR2 SMNVEV (reference sequence). The CDR3 contains 15 residues. CDR3 DNA sequence: TGTGCCAGCAGTTTATCGAAGGGGGCTGGGACTGAAGCTTTCTTT. This sequence encodes CASSLSKGAGTEAFF.

V is TRBV18 and J is TRBJ2-4; 11 nucleotides agree with TRBD2. The germline gives CDR1 KGHSH, CDR2 LQKENI. Germline trimming cut 3 bases from V and 0 bases from J; bases unmatched to any gene: 7. The CDR3 runs to 18 residues. CDR3: CASSPFGTSGLAKNIQYF. The CDR3 nucleotides are TGTGCCAGCTCACCGTTCGGGACTAGCGGATTAGCCAAAAACATTCAGTACTTC.